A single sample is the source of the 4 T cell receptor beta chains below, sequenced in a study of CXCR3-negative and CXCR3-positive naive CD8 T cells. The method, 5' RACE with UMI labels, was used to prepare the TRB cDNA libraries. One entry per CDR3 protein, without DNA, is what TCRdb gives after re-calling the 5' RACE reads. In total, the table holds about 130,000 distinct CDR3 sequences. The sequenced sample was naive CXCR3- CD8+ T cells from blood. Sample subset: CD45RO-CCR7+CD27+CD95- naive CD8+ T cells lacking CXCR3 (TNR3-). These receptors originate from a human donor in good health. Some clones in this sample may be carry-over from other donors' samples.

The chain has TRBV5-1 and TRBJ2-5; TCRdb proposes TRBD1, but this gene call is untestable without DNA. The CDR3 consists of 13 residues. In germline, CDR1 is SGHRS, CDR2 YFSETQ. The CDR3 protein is CASSFQGGETQYF.

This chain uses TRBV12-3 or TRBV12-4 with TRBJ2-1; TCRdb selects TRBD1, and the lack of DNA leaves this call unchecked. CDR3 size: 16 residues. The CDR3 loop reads CASSSGLPGDYNEQFF.

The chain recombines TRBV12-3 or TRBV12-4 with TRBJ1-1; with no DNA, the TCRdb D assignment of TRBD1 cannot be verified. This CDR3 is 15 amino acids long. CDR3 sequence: CASKTPEHPNTEAFF.

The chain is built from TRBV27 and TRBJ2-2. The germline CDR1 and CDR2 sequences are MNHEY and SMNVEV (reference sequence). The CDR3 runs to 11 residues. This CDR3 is CASSSTGELFF.